A single sample gave rise to the 16 T cell receptor beta chains below, sequenced in a study of blood T cell repertoires in COVID-19. The method was immunoSEQ multiplex PCR; TCRdb's version includes in-frame clones alone and lacks a portion of them. The sample consists of about 250,000 clones, around 83% of them appearing once. Material: peripheral blood. Receptor source: a man aged 35 to 55 with active or convalescent COVID-19.

V and J are TRBV2 and TRBJ1-5; 8 positions match TRBD1. Germline values: CDR1 SNHLY, CDR2 FYNNEI. J lost 4 bases, V lost 1 base, and 3 bases had no gene match. CDR3 length: 15 amino acids. CDR3 bases: TGTGCCAGCAGTGAAGAGGGGACAGGTAATCAGCCCCAGCATTTT. This translates into CASSEEGTGNQPQHF. The variable domain in full, completed from reference TRBV2 and TRBJ1-5, reads EPEVTQTPSHQVTQMGQEVILRCVPISNHLYFYWYRQILGQKVEFLVSFYNNEISEKSEIFDDQFSVERPDGSNFTLKIRSTKLEDSAMYFCASSEEGTGNQPQHFGDGTRLSIL.

The chain couples TRBV7-6 to TRBJ2-3; 8 bases agree with TRBD2. There are 16 residues in the CDR3. Germline CDR1 and CDR2: SGHVS and FNYEAQ. Trimming took 1 base from V and 4 from J; bases not matched to a gene: 7. CDR3 amino acids: CASSLEYGGGADTQYF. CDR3 DNA: TGTGCCAGCAGCTTAGAGTACGGGGGGGGTGCAGATACGCAGTATTTT.

The chain links TRBV24-1 to TRBJ2-5, with 11 bases matching TRBD2. Germline V gene sequence: CDR1 KGHDR, CDR2 SFDVKD. The CDR3 spans 13 residues. V lost 9 bases to trimming and J lost 5 bases; unmatched junction nucleotides: 4. The CDR3 loop is CATGIAGGETQYF. In DNA, the CDR3 is TGTGCCACCGGAATAGCGGGAGGGGAGACCCAGTACTTC.

The rearrangement links TRBV10-3 to TRBJ1-6; 9 nucleotides match TRBD1. The CDR3 covers 14 residues. Germline V gives CDR1 ENHRY, CDR2 SYGVKD. Unmatched junction bases numbered 6, after V lost 5 bases and J lost 10 bases. The CDR3 region is CAISPGQGLSPLHF. CDR3 nucleotide sequence: TGTGCCATCAGTCCGGGACAGGGTCTGTCACCCCTCCACTTT.

The J gene is TRBJ1-2, the V gene TRBV12-5; possibly TRBD1 for D (6 bases). This CDR3 region has 14 residues. The V end was cut by 6 bases, the J end by 8 bases, with 19 bases between. The germline CDR1 and CDR2 sequences are LGHNT and FRNRAP. CDR3 DNA sequence: TGTGCTAGTGGCTCCTCCGGGGGGGCGGAGGGCTACACCTTC. Translation: CASGSSGGAEGYTF.

This chain links TRBV11-2 with TRBJ2-3; D possibly corresponds to TRBD2 (6 bases). The CDR3 is 15 residues long. In germline, CDR1 is SGHAT, CDR2 FQNNGV. Trimming cost V 5 bases and J 0 bases, with 12 bases left between them. CDR3 sequence reads: CASSARRGSTDTQYF. The CDR3 nucleotides are TGTGCCAGCAGCGCAAGACGGGGGAGCACAGATACGCAGTATTTT.

The chain has TRBV10-3 and TRBJ2-2; TRBD1 matches at 7 bases. Germline trimming cut 10 bases from V and 4 bases from J; bases unmatched to any gene: 12. CDR1 and CDR2 from the germline V gene are ENHRY and SYGVKD. This CDR3 has 15 residues. DNA of the CDR3: TGTGCCACCCATTCAGGGGGTGTTGCCACCGGGGAGCTGTTTTTT. Protein product: CATHSGGVATGELFF.

This CDR3 is CASSATDRSPYYGYTF. CDR3 DNA: TGTGCCAGCAGCGCTACCGACAGATCCCCCTACTATGGCTACACCTTC. The rearrangement links TRBV9 to TRBJ1-2; D may be TRBD1 (5 bases). This CDR3 spans 16 amino acids. CDR1 SGDLS and CDR2 YYNGEE come from the germline V gene. V shed 3 bases and J shed 3 bases, with 18 bases lying between them.

The gene calls are TRBV7-9 and TRBJ1-6; 7 nucleotides align to TRBD1. V dropped 5 bases and J dropped 7; count of bases not matched to a gene: 5. The CDR3 is 14 amino acids. Germline V gene sequence: CDR1 SEHNR, CDR2 FQNEAQ (reference sequence). The DNA for the CDR3 is TGTGCCAGCAGCACTCGGGACAGAAATTCACCCCTCCACTTT. This sequence encodes CASSTRDRNSPLHF.

The chain carries TRBV19 and TRBJ2-7; 7 nucleotides align to TRBD1. Germline CDR1 reads LNHDA; CDR2 reads SQIVND (reference sequence). The V segment lost 4 bases and the J segment 0 bases; nucleotides outside the gene matches: 6. CDR3 length equals 15 residues. DNA of the CDR3: TGTGCCAGTAGTAGTGGGACAGCCAGCTCCTACGAGCAGTACTTC. Translating it yields CASSSGTASSYEQYF.

This sequence joins TRBV7-2 and TRBJ1-4; D might be TRBD1 (6 bases). Germline V lookup: CDR1 SGHTA, CDR2 FQGNSA. The CDR3 has 14 amino acids. V lost 1 base and J lost 7, with 10 bases in between. CDR3 nucleotides: TGTGCCAGCAGCTTAGTTCACAGGGTTGAAAAACTGTTTTTT. Protein sequence: CASSLVHRVEKLFF.

V usage is TRBV30 and J usage is TRBJ2-1; 9 nucleotides agree with TRBD2. The V gene end was trimmed by 1 base and the J gene end by 1 base; junction bases not matched to a gene: 8. The CDR3 spans 17 residues. Germline CDR1 and CDR2: GTSNPN and SVGIG (reference sequence). The CDR3 reads CAWSATLSGGSYNEQFF. CDR3 nucleotides: TGTGCCTGGAGTGCCACCCTTAGCGGGGGTTCCTACAATGAGCAGTTCTTC.

This clone was seen only a few times. The chain joins TRBV28 to TRBJ1-2; possible D gene TRBD1, 5 bases. Trimming cost V 6 bases and J 0 bases, with 20 bases left between them. This CDR3 contains 17 residues. Germline-derived CDR1 and CDR2 are MDHEN and SYDVKM. The CDR3 nucleotides are TGTGCCAGCAGCTATATTCGGGGGGACCCAGCTAACTATGGCTACACCTTC. The encoded protein is CASSYIRGDPANYGYTF.

V usage is TRBV9 and J usage is TRBJ2-3; 8 nucleotides agree with TRBD2. The length of the CDR3 is 15 residues. The germline V gene encodes CDR1 SGDLS and CDR2 YYNGEE. Trimming at V came to 0 bases and at J to 3 bases, leaving 3 bases not matched to a gene. In DNA, the CDR3 is TGTGCCAGCAGCGTAGCGGCGGGAGGAACAGATACGCAGTATTTT. Residues: CASSVAAGGTDTQYF.

V is TRBV10-3 and J is TRBJ2-2; 7 bases align to TRBD1. The CDR3 has 12 amino acids. Germline assignment: CDR1 ENHRY and CDR2 SYGVKD. Trimming removed 11 bases from V and 4 bases from J; junction bases left unmatched: 4. For the CDR3, the DNA is TGTGCCGCAGGGGGAATCACCGGGGAGCTGTTTTTT. Amino acids: CAAGGITGELFF.

Points on this clone: Its ends do not fully match the called genes, so a read error is possible. J is TRBJ2-1 and V is TRBV10-1, with 8 positions matching TRBD2. Germline V lookup: CDR1 WNHNN, CDR2 SYGVQD (reference sequence). This CDR3 has 14 amino acids. In DNA form, the CDR3 reads TGCGCCAGGGCATGGACTAGCTCCCACAATGAGCAGTTCTTC. Translated: CARAWTSSHNEQFF.